The T cell receptor (beta chain) under discussion was sequenced for a study of OX40 agonist ivuxolimab in advanced cancers. CDR1 SGHRS and CDR2 YFSETQ come from the germline V gene. With 0 bases removed from V and 4 bases from J, the gap between germline ends came to 11 bases. This CDR3 is 14 amino acids long. Using immunoSEQ multiplex PCR, the repertoire was profiled, and TCRdb retains in-frame clones only, with some absent. The sample lists 50,000 to 75,000 clones; about 85% were seen once. The clonotype was recovered from an adult with an advanced solid tumor such as melanoma, head and neck, liver or kidney cancer. The V call is TRBV5-1, the J call TRBJ2-7; tentative D call: TRBD1 (6 bases). Specimen: CD4+ or CD8+ T cells sorted from blood, collected in a trial of the OX40 agonist ivuxolimab. CDR3 in amino acids: CASSLGTVSYEQYF. The CDR3 DNA reads as TGCGCCAGCAGCTTGGGGACAGTTTCTTACGAGCAGTACTTC.